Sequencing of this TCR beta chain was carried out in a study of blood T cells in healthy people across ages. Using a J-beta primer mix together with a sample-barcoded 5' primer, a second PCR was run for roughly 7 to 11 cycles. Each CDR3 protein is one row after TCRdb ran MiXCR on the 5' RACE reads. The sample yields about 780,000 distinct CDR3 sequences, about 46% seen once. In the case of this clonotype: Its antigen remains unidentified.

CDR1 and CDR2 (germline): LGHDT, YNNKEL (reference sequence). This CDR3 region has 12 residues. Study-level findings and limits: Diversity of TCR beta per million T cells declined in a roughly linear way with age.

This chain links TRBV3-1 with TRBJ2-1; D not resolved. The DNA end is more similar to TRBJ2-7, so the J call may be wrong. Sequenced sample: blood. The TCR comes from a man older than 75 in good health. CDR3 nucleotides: TGTGCCAGCAGCCTCAGGACCAGGGAGCAGTACTTC. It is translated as CASSLRTREQYF.